This TCR beta chain was recovered during a study of blood T cell repertoires in COVID-19. Study information: From the United States, Italy and Spain came samples of acute and convalescent COVID-19. From T cells, B-cell-depleted T cells, or PBMCs came the material, which was cDNA or gDNA.

Original data processing: Reference gene primer amplification yielded estimated nucleated cell counts. Generated by immunoSEQ multiplex PCR, the TCRdb table keeps only in-frame clones and is missing some. V, J and clone size are those of that table, while D and trimming were read from the DNA. The sample shows about 300,000 clones, 83% of them seen only once. The length of the CDR3 is 16 residues. In germline, CDR1 is LNHDA, CDR2 SQIVND (reference sequence). V lost 4 bases, J lost 1 base, and 7 bases stayed unmatched. The source of this sequence is a woman between 45 and 60 years old who had recovered from COVID-19. This chain links TRBV19 with TRBJ1-1; the match to TRBD1 covers 9 bases. Input material: peripheral blood. The CDR3 DNA reads TGTGCCAGTAGTAACGGACAGGGGTCCCAGAACACTGAAGCTTTCTTT. It encodes CASSNGQGSQNTEAFF.